The clone carrying this T cell receptor (beta chain) was seen a handful of times. The antigen remains undetermined. Use of 60 Vbeta and 13 Jbeta primers characterized the PCR. TCRdb's copy holds only in-frame clones and misses some; the assay was immunoSEQ multiplex PCR. The sample lists 110,000 or so clones, roughly 15% occurring once. Germline V CDR1 and CDR2: WSHSY, SAAADI. Trimming took off 2 bases at V and 5 bases at J, with 13 bases between the two ends. CDR3 length: 15 amino acids. This sample stems from a study of cytomegalovirus exposure and HLA in healthy donors. Points from the study as a whole: The study labeled 164 TCR beta chains cytomegalovirus-associated. The study reported that TCR beta sequences accurately predicted HLA-A and HLA-B alleles in most subjects. Indistinguishability led to the exclusion of some V segments, TRBV6-2 and TRBV6-3 included.

The rearrangement joins TRBV10-2 to TRBJ1-5; D not resolved. Material: PBMCs. This receptor was identified in a female donor in good health and CMV-seronegative. CDR3 in amino acids: CASSETRRGDQPQHF. CDR3 DNA: TGCGCCAGCAGTGAGACTAGACGAGGAGATCAGCCCCAGCATTTT.